This T cell receptor (beta chain) stems from a study of T cell responses to AZD1222 COVID-19 vaccine. Study in general: Analyses pooled second doses at about 4 or about 12 weeks. Notes on the study in general: Donors were chiefly white British, with a greater number of females, and clonal diversity was perhaps underestimated. Repertoire sampling was restricted to post-peak T cell response timepoints. Nearly half of unique spike-specific TCRs reportedly avoided B.1.351 and B.1.1.7 mutated regions.

The CDR3 covers 15 residues. The V end lost 4 bases, the J end lost 3 bases, and 14 bases lay between the germline ends. CDR1 and CDR2 (germline): KGHDR, SFDVKD. Turning to this clone: What it recognizes is unknown.

This table comes from immunoSEQ multiplex PCR, and its TCRdb copy is limited to in-frame clones, with some not included. This repertoire shows under 150,000 clones, 92% found once; its top ten account for just over 3%. The specimen comprised peripheral blood, sampled on day 0 of AZD1222 vaccination. The sequence came from an adult in good health. V and J are TRBV24-1 and TRBJ1-2; D is possibly TRBD1 (6 bases). This CDR3 reads CATSDAGAGDYGYTF. DNA of the CDR3: TGTGCCACCAGTGACGCAGGGGCGGGGGACTATGGCTACACCTTC.